A single sample gave rise to the 20 T cell receptor beta chains below, sequenced in a study of naive and memory T cell subsets. Both TRBC1 and TRBC2 were covered by a beta constant-region primer of two equimolar oligonucleotides. The ligated cDNA underwent four PCR rounds using SP2 and nested alpha and beta constant-region primers. TCRdb re-called the UMI-ligation and nested PCR reads through MiXCR, storing one row per CDR3 protein. Of 85,000 or so distinct CDR3 sequences in the sample, over 9% are singletons; the top ten hold about 1.3%. The sequenced sample consisted of naive CD8+ T cells from blood. Receptors originate from a human donor in good health.

This clonotype was counted between two and nine times. The rearrangement joins TRBV13 to TRBJ2-7; 7 bases align to TRBD1. Germline lookup yields CDR1 PRHDT and CDR2 FYEKMQ (reference sequence). V was clipped by 5 bases and J by 5 bases; unmatched bases: 9. The CDR3 spans 14 residues. DNA for the CDR3: TGTGCCAGCAGCCCTGGGGACAGAGGAGACGAGCAGTACTTC. Translated, it gives CASSPGDRGDEQYF. The full variable domain, rest sourced from reference TRBV13 and TRBJ2-7, is AAGVIQSPRHLIKEKRETATLKCYPIPRHDTVYWYQQGPGQDPQFLISFYEKMQSDKGSIPDRFSAQQFSDYHSELNMSSLELGDSALYFCASSPGDRGDEQYFGPGTRLTVT.

This clonotype was found many times. The chain couples TRBV29-1 to TRBJ1-2; D remains ambiguous. V was clipped by 2 bases and J by 3 bases, with 4 bases between them. CDR3 length: 11 amino acids. Germline V gene lookup returns CDR1 SQVTM and CDR2 ANQGSEA. Written as DNA, the CDR3 is TGCAGCGTTGAACAGTACTATGGCTACACCTTC. This sequence encodes CSVEQYYGYTF.

Only a few counts were recorded for this clonotype. DNA for the CDR3: TGTGCCTGGAGTTGGACGGCCTACAATGAGCAGTTCTTC. Its translation: CAWSWTAYNEQFF. V gene TRBV30 combines with J gene TRBJ2-1, with unresolved D. Germline V gene lookup returns CDR1 GTSNPN and CDR2 SVGIG (reference sequence). The CDR3 length is 13 residues. With 2 bases removed from V and 2 bases from J, the gap between germline ends came to 7 bases.

The rearrangement links TRBV27 to TRBJ1-6; D gene ambiguous. Germline V lookup: CDR1 MNHEY, CDR2 SMNVEV (reference sequence). Between the trimmed V and J ends, which lost 0 bases and 6 bases, there was a span of 18 bases. This CDR3 has 18 amino acids. For the CDR3, the DNA is TGTGCCAGCAGTTTATCGCTCAGTATTACGCCTCGTAATTCACCCCTCCACTTT. This sequence encodes CASSLSLSITPRNSPLHF.

This clonotype was seen many times. The CDR3 protein is CSVETSGTYNEQFF. CDR3 coding DNA: TGCAGCGTTGAGACTAGCGGAACCTACAATGAGCAGTTCTTC. J is TRBJ2-1 and V is TRBV29-1, with 9 nucleotides matching TRBD2. Germline CDR1 is SQVTM and CDR2 is ANQGSEA. The CDR3 loop spans 14 amino acids. The V and J ends lost 3 bases and 2 bases, in that order; junction bases with no gene match: 2.

In its sample, this clonotype was seen a few times. V is TRBV30 and J is TRBJ2-2, with D unresolved. Per the germline V gene, CDR1 is GTSNPN and CDR2 is SVGIG (reference sequence). This CDR3 contains 11 residues. Between the trimmed V and J ends, which lost 2 bases and 4 bases, there was a span of 2 bases. The CDR3 bases are TGTGCCTGGAGTCCCACCGGGGAGCTGTTTTTT. As protein: CAWSPTGELFF.

This clonotype was counted a few times. This chain uses TRBV7-6 with TRBJ2-7, with 8 bases lining up with TRBD2. V lost 4 bases, J lost 2 bases, and 4 bases stayed unmatched. This CDR3 contains 14 residues. Germline lookup yields CDR1 SGHVS and CDR2 FNYEAQ. In DNA, the CDR3 is TGTGCCAGCAGCTCACGGGAGGGCGCCTACGAGCAGTACTTC. Translating gives CASSSREGAYEQYF.

This clonotype came up a few times. CDR3 loop: CASTHPSRGRETQYF. The CDR3 DNA sequence: TGTGCCAGCACCCACCCCTCCCGGGGCCGGGAGACCCAGTACTTC. The gene calls are TRBV7-9 and TRBJ2-5; D is possibly TRBD1 or TRBD2 (5 bases each). Germline V gives CDR1 SEHNR, CDR2 FQNEAQ (reference sequence). V was cut by 7 bases and J by 5 bases, with 20 bases left in between. The CDR3 is 15 residues long.

This clonotype was picked up a small number of times. The CDR3 loop reads CASSLARGPSMNTEAFF. In nucleotides, the CDR3 is TGTGCCAGCAGCTTAGCCAGGGGGCCCTCAATGAACACTGAAGCTTTCTTT. The rearrangement uses TRBV7-9 and TRBJ1-1, with 8 bases aligning to TRBD1. V shed 0 bases and J 0 bases; nucleotides not matched to a gene: 6. CDR1 and CDR2 (germline): SEHNR, FQNEAQ (reference sequence). This CDR3 is built from 17 residues.

This chain joins TRBV12-3 or TRBV12-4 and TRBJ2-3, with unresolved D. Trimming removed 2 bases from V and 6 bases from J, with 15 bases in between. The CDR3 is made up of 15 amino acids. The CDR3 loop is CASSLSGRTGDTQYF. The CDR3 DNA sequence: TGTGCCAGCAGTTTATCGGGCAGGACCGGGGATACGCAGTATTTT.

This clonotype turned up a few times. V is TRBV7-8 and J is TRBJ2-4; 8 positions match TRBD2. The CDR3 covers 15 residues. Germline V gives CDR1 SGHVS, CDR2 FQNEAQ. V lost 3 bases, J lost 7 bases, and 8 bases stayed unmatched. The DNA for the CDR3 is TGTGCCAGCAGCTTTTTATCGGGAGGGCCGAACATTCAGTACTTC. Translation gives CASSFLSGGPNIQYF.

This clonotype was counted ten times or more. This chain connects TRBV28 to TRBJ1-5, with 9 positions matching TRBD1. CDR1 is MDHEN and CDR2 is SYDVKM in the germline V gene. CDR3 size: 14 residues. The V and J ends lost 5 bases and 4 bases, in that order; junction bases with no gene match: 3. CDR3 region: CASSNGQGNQPQHF. The CDR3 DNA reads TGTGCCAGCAGTAACGGACAGGGGAATCAGCCCCAGCATTTT.

In this sample, this clonotype turned up many times. The chain recombines TRBV6-5 with TRBJ2-5, with a tentative D call TRBD1 (6 bases). CDR1 MNHEY and CDR2 SVGAGI come from the germline V gene. The CDR3 length is 14 residues. The V gene lost 0 bases and the J gene lost 3 bases, with 8 bases spanning the gap. The CDR3: CASSYSTGKETQYF. The CDR3 DNA reads TGTGCCAGCAGTTACTCGACAGGAAAAGAGACCCAGTACTTC.

This clonotype was counted at least ten times. The V call is TRBV6-5, the J call TRBJ2-3, with D tentatively TRBD1 (5 bases). The germline V gene has CDR1 MNHEY and CDR2 SVGAGI. The V and J ends lost 3 bases and 6 bases respectively, with 13 bases between them. There are 14 residues in the CDR3. CDR3 sequence reads: CASSYSQGPDTQYF. The CDR3 DNA reads TGTGCCAGCAGTTATTCGCAGGGTCCTGATACGCAGTATTTT.

In its sample, this clonotype was seen many times. This chain uses TRBV12-5 with TRBJ1-1, with a tentative D call TRBD1 (5 bases). CDR3 size: 14 residues. Germline V gene lookup returns CDR1 LGHNT and CDR2 FRNRAP. The V gene lost 2 bases and the J gene lost 5 bases, with 12 bases spanning the gap. CDR3 residues: CASGLSGVRTEAFF. CDR3 nucleotide sequence: TGTGCTAGTGGTTTGTCGGGGGTTCGGACTGAAGCTTTCTTT.

The J gene is TRBJ2-3, the V gene TRBV29-1, with no clear D. The V and J ends lost 4 bases and 0 bases respectively, with 20 bases between them. CDR1 is SQVTM and CDR2 is ANQGSEA in the germline V gene. The CDR3 loop spans 17 amino acids. Written as DNA, the CDR3 is TGCAGCGTTGGACGGTATGGCGGAGACCCTAGCACAGATACGCAGTATTTT. Translating it yields CSVGRYGGDPSTDTQYF.

This clonotype was found many times. The rearrangement uses TRBV27 and TRBJ2-7, with D perhaps TRBD2 (6 bases). V was cut by 0 bases and J by 0 bases, with 12 bases left in between. CDR1 and CDR2 from the germline V gene are MNHEY and SMNVEV (reference sequence). CDR3 length: 16 amino acids. The CDR3 loop reads CASSLSSGHISYEQYF. The CDR3 bases are TGTGCCAGCAGTTTATCTAGCGGCCATATCTCCTACGAGCAGTACTTC.

This clonotype was detected a few times. V is TRBV7-9 and J is TRBJ2-6; D assignment may be TRBD1 or TRBD2 (5 bases each). Germline CDR1 and CDR2: SEHNR and FQNEAQ (reference sequence). The CDR3 loop spans 18 amino acids. V was clipped by 0 bases and J by 1 base, with 13 bases between them. The CDR3 loop reads CASSLALGTQSGANVLTF. The CDR3 DNA sequence: TGTGCCAGCAGCTTAGCGTTGGGGACCCAGTCTGGGGCCAACGTCCTGACTTTC.

The chain carries TRBV5-6 and TRBJ2-1, with 8 bases lining up with TRBD2. The CDR3 runs 16 residues. With 5 bases clipped from V and 4 bases from J, the junction kept 11 bases outside the gene matches. Germline V gene lookup returns CDR1 SGHDT and CDR2 YYEEEE. The CDR3 sequence is CASSFPGGSVYNEQFF. DNA of the CDR3: TGTGCCAGCAGTTTCCCGGGGGGGTCAGTTTACAATGAGCAGTTCTTC.

This rearrangement joins TRBV6-5 to TRBJ2-3; D gene uncertain. The germline V gene has CDR1 MNHEY and CDR2 SVGAGI. This CDR3 contains 15 residues. Trimming shortened V by 2 bases and J by 2 bases, and 11 bases separated the two germline ends. The chain's CDR3 is CASSYQNGDTDTQYF. The CDR3 nucleotides read TGTGCCAGCAGTTACCAAAACGGTGACACAGATACGCAGTATTTT.